This T cell receptor (beta chain) derives from a study of T cell responses to AZD1222 COVID-19 vaccine. At the level of the study: Second-dose intervals of approximately 4 or approximately 12 weeks were pooled. Findings of the study overall: Scientists sampled the repertoires only once the peak T cell response had passed. Spike was spanned by vaccine-associated CD4 TCRs, which were dominant at 160-218 and 743-854. The donor cohort was predominantly white British with a female majority, and clonal diversity may have been underestimated.

Assay used: immunoSEQ multiplex PCR; TCRdb lists only in-frame clones, some missing. The data hold tens of thousands of clones, with roughly 82% observed a single time. Details on this clone: The target antigen is unknown.

The CDR3 has 13 residues. Unmatched junction bases numbered 5, after V lost 4 bases and J lost 4 bases. Germline V gene sequence: CDR1 SGHNT, CDR2 YYREEE (reference sequence). The clonotype originates from an adult in good health. Sample: peripheral blood, taken on day 0 of AZD1222 vaccination. This chain uses TRBV5-4 with TRBJ2-7; 7 positions agree with TRBD2. The DNA for the CDR3 is TGTGCCAGCAGCCAATATAGCGGGTACGAGCAGTACGTC. Translating it yields CASSQYSGYEQYV.